A selection of T cell receptor beta chains follows, all from one sample in a study of identical twins. Each CDR3 protein is one row after TCRdb ran MiXCR on the 5' RACE reads. This table holds some 600,000 distinct CDR3 sequences, roughly 7.1% found once. These sequences were also reported in another study, on yellow fever vaccine responses in identical twins.

The sequenced sample was PBMCs. The receptor source for this set is a young woman in good health. CDR3s leave out the opening cysteine and the closing phenylalanine or tryptophan.

v_gene: TRBV4-1
j_gene: TRBJ1-3
CDR3aa: ASSQGPLAGNTIY

v_gene: TRBV2
j_gene: TRBJ1-1
CDR3aa: ASSEVDVNTEAF

v_gene: TRBV29-1
j_gene: TRBJ1-5
CDR3aa: SVAGQGPGQPQH

v_gene: TRBV10-3
j_gene: TRBJ2-7
CDR3aa: AISEKGQVYEQY

v_gene: TRBV29-1
j_gene: TRBJ2-5
CDR3aa: SVERASQETQY

v_gene: TRBV24-1
j_gene: TRBJ2-3
CDR3aa: ATASSTDTQY

v_gene: TRBV5-1
j_gene: TRBJ2-7
CDR3aa: ASSLRAGGYEQY

v_gene: TRBV3-1
j_gene: TRBJ2-1
CDR3aa: ATSHASWGAVINEQF

v_gene: TRBV7-2
j_gene: TRBJ2-1
CDR3aa: ASSTGTSGTNEQF

v_gene: TRBV12-3/TRBV12-4
j_gene: TRBJ2-7
CDR3aa: ASSLSANSYEQY

v_gene: TRBV7-3
j_gene: TRBJ2-5
CDR3aa: ASSPRGGETQY

v_gene: TRBV5-1
j_gene: TRBJ1-1
CDR3aa: ASSTGMGTEAF

v_gene: TRBV12-3/TRBV12-4
j_gene: TRBJ1-3
CDR3aa: ADRQGANTIY

v_gene: TRBV4-1
j_gene: TRBJ2-1
CDR3aa: ASSQRWGTSGAPTLTLEQF

v_gene: TRBV12-3/TRBV12-4
j_gene: TRBJ2-1
CDR3aa: ASSRQGSGGRYNEQF

v_gene: TRBV4-1
j_gene: TRBJ2-7
CDR3aa: ASSQVGGYEQY

v_gene: TRBV7-8
j_gene: TRBJ2-5
CDR3aa: ASSRGTLQETQY

v_gene: TRBV20-1
j_gene: TRBJ2-1
CDR3aa: SATRGAPYNEQF

v_gene: TRBV24-1
j_gene: TRBJ2-5
CDR3aa: ATSDFAAITQY

v_gene: TRBV11-2
j_gene: TRBJ1-1
CDR3aa: ASSLEEGDGQTEAF

v_gene: TRBV5-1
j_gene: TRBJ2-2
CDR3aa: ASSLAQGHTGELF

v_gene: TRBV24-1
j_gene: TRBJ2-2
CDR3aa: ATGADGGGGRPGELF

v_gene: TRBV29-1
j_gene: TRBJ2-3
CDR3aa: SVLGRSSTDTQY

v_gene: TRBV5-4
j_gene: TRBJ2-1
CDR3aa: ASSLESGTSGSTNNEQF

v_gene: TRBV6-5
j_gene: TRBJ1-2
CDR3aa: ASSYSGRFRDGYT

v_gene: TRBV5-1
j_gene: TRBJ1-1
CDR3aa: ASSLGATVNTEAF

v_gene: TRBV20-1
j_gene: TRBJ1-5
CDR3aa: SAMGTVDQPQH

v_gene: TRBV5-5
j_gene: TRBJ2-1
CDR3aa: ASRLARHNEQF

v_gene: TRBV5-1
j_gene: TRBJ2-3
CDR3aa: ASSLDSGATDTQY

v_gene: TRBV20-1
j_gene: TRBJ1-5
CDR3aa: SARGQGVQPQH

v_gene: TRBV6-5
j_gene: TRBJ2-7
CDR3aa: ASSYGTYEQY

v_gene: TRBV7-9
j_gene: TRBJ2-3
CDR3aa: ASSLDAGFTDTQY

v_gene: TRBV5-5
j_gene: TRBJ2-5
CDR3aa: ASRWGADLLKTQY

v_gene: TRBV3-1
j_gene: TRBJ2-2
CDR3aa: ASSQVGLVFPPNTGELF

v_gene: TRBV5-1
j_gene: TRBJ2-3
CDR3aa: ASSLQTGPDTQY

v_gene: TRBV7-9
j_gene: TRBJ2-3
CDR3aa: ASSPWITDTQY

v_gene: TRBV7-3
j_gene: TRBJ2-6
CDR3aa: ASSLRGGSAYSGANVLT